Listed here are 25 T cell receptor beta chains from one sample, sequenced in a study of long-term antiretroviral therapy in people with HIV. Researchers report immunoSEQ v3.0 was run at survey level. Here immunoSEQ multiplex PCR was the method, and the copy in TCRdb shows in-frame clones only, minus some. The table includes over 10,000 clones, 82% detected once. Here the sequenced sample was unsorted PBMCs, taken nearly 8.5 years after starting antiretroviral therapy. The receptors were sampled from a man aged 45-60 years with HIV.

The genes are TRBV27 and TRBJ1-3, with a weak D call TRBD1 (5 bases). The CDR3 totals 16 residues. Trimming shortened V by 5 bases and J by 2 bases, and 16 bases separated the two germline ends. Germline loops: CDR1 MNHEY, CDR2 SMNVEV (reference sequence). The CDR3 reads CASSSSGTPTGNTIYF. CDR3 coding DNA: TGTGCCAGCAGTAGTTCCGGGACTCCTACTGGAAACACCATATATTTT.

As to this clone: Compared with germline, one end of the junction differs, possibly owing to a read error. The chain joins TRBV7-9 to TRBJ1-2, with TRBD1 identical over 9 bases. This CDR3 is 16 amino acids long. Germline V CDR1 and CDR2: SEHNR, FQNEAQ (reference sequence). CDR3 region: CASILGDRDSLYGYTF. Written as DNA, the CDR3 is TGTGCCAGCATCTTAGGGGACAGGGATTCTCTTTATGGCTACACCTTC.

The chain is built from TRBV29-1 and TRBJ2-7; D assignment may be TRBD1 or TRBD2 (5 bases each). The CDR3 is made up of 14 amino acids. The V end lost 6 bases, the J end lost 0 bases, and 15 bases lay between the germline ends. Per the germline V gene, CDR1 is SQVTM and CDR2 is ANQGSEA. In DNA, the CDR3 is TGCAGCGTGTCCGGGACGGTGAGCTCCTACGAGCAGTACTTC. Its translation is CSVSGTVSSYEQYF.

This clone showed up just once. The chain is built from TRBV6-5 and TRBJ2-7; tentatively, D is TRBD2 (7 bases). The CDR3 loop spans 12 amino acids. V shed 5 bases and J shed 4 bases, with 9 bases lying between them. CDR1 is MNHEY and CDR2 is SVGAGI in the germline V gene. CDR3 coding DNA: TGTGCCAGCAGTAGGGGGGGATACGAGCAGTACTTC. The encoded protein is CASSRGGYEQYF.

The chain uses TRBV5-1 and TRBJ1-1; D gene uncertain. The CDR3 length is 13 residues. In germline, CDR1 is SGHRS, CDR2 YFSETQ. Trimming left V 0 bases short and J 1 base short, with 4 bases between. DNA of the CDR3: TGCGCCAGCAGCTTGGGGGCGAACACTGAAGCTTTCTTT. It encodes CASSLGANTEAFF.

This chain uses TRBV6-1 with TRBJ1-2; D unclear. The CDR3 covers 12 residues. Germline assignment: CDR1 MNHNS and CDR2 SASEGT. Trimming left V 7 bases short and J 4 bases short, with 10 bases between. In DNA, the CDR3 is TGTGCCAGCACTTGGGGTTCCTATGGCTACACCTTC. Its protein product is CASTWGSYGYTF.

CDR3 in DNA: TGTGCCAGCAGCATTTACAGTAGTTACAATGAGCAGTTCTTC. This translates into CASSIYSSYNEQFF. V and J are TRBV9 and TRBJ2-1; D is undetermined. The CDR3 is 14 residues long. From germline, CDR1 is SGDLS and CDR2 YYNGEE. Between the trimmed V and J ends, which lost 4 bases and 4 bases, there was a span of 12 bases.

CDR3 loop: CASSDGTGALQPQHF. As DNA, the CDR3 is TGTGCCAGCAGTGACGGGACAGGGGCGCTTCAGCCCCAGCATTTT. The J gene is TRBJ1-5, the V gene TRBV6-1, with 10 bases lining up with TRBD1. Germline lookup yields CDR1 MNHNS and CDR2 SASEGT. Trimming at V came to 3 bases and at J to 6 bases, leaving 5 bases not matched to a gene. This CDR3 comprises 15 residues.

This chain connects TRBV27 to TRBJ2-7; 7 bases align to TRBD1. The CDR3 runs 12 residues. Looked up from germline, CDR1 is MNHEY and CDR2 is SMNVEV (reference sequence). V was clipped by 5 bases and J by 5 bases; unmatched bases: 3. CDR3 region: CASSRGQDEQYF. Here the CDR3 DNA reads TGTGCCAGCAGTCGCGGACAGGACGAGCAGTACTTC.

This clone has a handful of counts. The chain is built from TRBV11-2 and TRBJ1-1; no clear D. The V gene's germline CDR1 is SGHAT and CDR2 FQNNGV. CDR3 size: 13 residues. Trimming stripped 6 bases from V and 11 bases from J, with 19 bases between. CDR3 sequence reads: CASRSIRREGAFF. The CDR3 DNA is TGTGCCAGCAGATCTATCAGGCGGGAAGGGGCTTTCTTT. Variable domain in full (rest from reference TRBV11-2 and TRBJ1-1): EAGVAQSPRYKIIEKRQSVAFWCNPISGHATLYWYQQILGQGPKLLIQFQNNGVVDDSQLPKDRFSAERLKGVDSTLKIQPAKLEDSAVYLCASRSIRREGAFFGQGTRLTVV.

The V and J genes are TRBV19 and TRBJ1-5; perhaps TRBD1 as D (5 bases). Trimming cost V 3 bases and J 1 base, with 10 bases left between them. The CDR3 has 15 amino acids. The germline V gene has CDR1 LNHDA and CDR2 SQIVND (reference sequence). The CDR3 here is CASSIGGASNQPQHF. CDR3 DNA sequence: TGTGCCAGTAGTATCGGAGGGGCGAGCAATCAGCCCCAGCATTTT.

The chain combines TRBV2 with TRBJ1-5; unclear D gene. Germline V gene sequence: CDR1 SNHLY, CDR2 FYNNEI. CDR3 size: 15 residues. Trimming removed 3 bases from V and 0 bases from J, with 9 bases in between. Written as DNA, the CDR3 is TGTGCCAGCAGTGAGGTGGAGCGTAGCAATCAGCCCCAGCATTTT. This codes for CASSEVERSNQPQHF.

The genes are TRBV6-5 and TRBJ2-1, with D hard to call. The CDR3 spans 14 residues. Germline values: CDR1 MNHEY, CDR2 SVGAGI. Trimming stripped 0 bases from V and 8 bases from J, with 11 bases between. The CDR3, as DNA: TGTGCCAGCAGTTACTCTACTCATCCCCATGAGCAGTTCTTC. It yields the protein CASSYSTHPHEQFF.

The J gene is TRBJ1-1, the V gene TRBV6-1, with 8 positions matching TRBD1. Per germline, CDR1 MNHNS and CDR2 SASEGT. There are 14 residues in the CDR3. The V gene end was trimmed by 6 bases and the J gene end by 1 base; junction bases not matched to a gene: 4. CDR3 amino acids: CASRDDRGNTEAFF. DNA for the CDR3: TGTGCCAGCAGGGACGACAGGGGGAACACTGAAGCTTTCTTT.

This clone has only a few counts. The V gene is TRBV27, the J gene TRBJ2-7, with D possibly being TRBD2 (5 bases). The V end was cut by 0 bases, the J end by 4 bases, with 13 bases between. The CDR3 loop spans 15 amino acids. The germline V gene encodes CDR1 MNHEY and CDR2 SMNVEV (reference sequence). The CDR3: CASSLSAGLRYEQYF. The CDR3 region has the DNA TGTGCCAGCAGTTTATCAGCTGGACTCCGGTACGAGCAGTACTTC.

The rearrangement joins TRBV5-6 to TRBJ2-1; 16 nucleotides line up with TRBD2. The CDR3 spans 18 residues. The germline gives CDR1 SGHDT, CDR2 YYEEEE. The ends lost 4 bases at V and 8 bases at J; junction bases unmatched: 12. The CDR3 region is CASSLPGLAGGPRDEQFF. For the CDR3, the DNA is TGTGCCAGCAGCCTCCCGGGACTAGCGGGGGGGCCTAGGGATGAGCAGTTCTTC.

This clone was seen just once. V gene TRBV4-1 combines with J gene TRBJ2-7; D uncertain. The CDR3 extends over 14 amino acids. Germline CDR1 MGHRA, CDR2 YSYEKL. The V and J ends lost 4 bases and 3 bases respectively, with 13 bases between them. CDR3 coding DNA: TGCGCCAGCAGCCCCTTTGGAGAACGCTACGAGCAGTACTTC. It encodes CASSPFGERYEQYF.

This chain joins TRBV30 and TRBJ1-1, with a possible D match to TRBD1 (6 bases). Between the trimmed V and J ends, which lost 0 bases and 1 base, there was a span of 15 bases. The germline V gene has CDR1 GTSNPN and CDR2 SVGIG (reference sequence). The CDR3 contains 16 residues. CDR3 sequence: CAWSVTTTGTNTEAFF. The CDR3 region has the DNA TGTGCCTGGAGTGTCACCACTACAGGGACGAACACTGAAGCTTTCTTT.

The chain combines TRBV4-1 with TRBJ2-7; 11 nucleotides align to TRBD2. This CDR3 has 15 residues. Germline V gene lookup returns CDR1 MGHRA and CDR2 YSYEKL. J gave up 1 base and V 5 bases, and 4 bases lay outside the gene matches. The CDR3 coding sequence is TGCGCCAGCAGCTTGACTAGCGGGACGTCCTACGAGCAGTACTTC. Translated: CASSLTSGTSYEQYF.

The rearrangement joins TRBV4-1 to TRBJ2-7, with D perhaps matching TRBD1 (7 bases). Trimming stripped 1 base from V and 2 bases from J, with 12 bases between. The CDR3 is made up of 15 amino acids. CDR1 and CDR2 (germline): MGHRA, YSYEKL. The CDR3 nucleotides read TGCGCCAGCAGCCAAGGTCAGGGGGGCACCTACGAGCAGTACTTC. It translates to CASSQGQGGTYEQYF.

This clone has only one observation. The chain employs TRBV5-1 and TRBJ1-2, with 10 nucleotides matching TRBD1. V dropped 1 base and J dropped 5; count of bases not matched to a gene: 5. The length of the CDR3 is 15 residues. Germline V gene sequence: CDR1 SGHRS, CDR2 YFSETQ. The CDR3 protein is CASSLPTGGAYGYTF. The DNA of the CDR3 is TGCGCCAGCAGCTTGCCGACAGGGGGCGCGTATGGCTACACCTTC.

V usage is TRBV14 and J usage is TRBJ2-5, with TRBD2 identical over 15 bases. V was clipped by 0 bases and J by 4 bases; unmatched bases: 12. Germline values: CDR1 SGHDN, CDR2 FVKESK. This CDR3 comprises 20 residues. The chain's CDR3 is CASSQDHRTSGGVSSETQYF. The CDR3 region has the DNA TGTGCCAGCAGCCAAGATCACCGGACTAGCGGGGGGGTATCTTCAGAGACCCAGTACTTC.

The sample holds one count of this clone. The chain uses TRBV7-9 and TRBJ2-4; no reliable D call. V gave up 5 bases and J gave up 5 bases, with 10 bases separating them. The CDR3 is 13 amino acids. Germline values: CDR1 SEHNR, CDR2 FQNEAQ (reference sequence). In DNA, the CDR3 is TGTGCCAGCAGCCCTCGCGGAGAAAACATTCAGTACTTC. As protein: CASSPRGENIQYF.

The chain joins TRBV5-6 to TRBJ1-3, with 8 bases lining up with TRBD1. From germline, CDR1 is SGHDT and CDR2 YYEEEE. Trimming removed 4 bases from V and 8 bases from J; junction bases left unmatched: 11. The CDR3 is 15 amino acids. CDR3 DNA sequence: TGTGCCAGCAGCGACCTGACAGGGGCGGGGGACACCATATATTTT. Translating it yields CASSDLTGAGDTIYF.

The chain combines TRBV2 with TRBJ2-1; D unclear. CDR3 length: 13 amino acids. Germline CDR1 reads SNHLY; CDR2 reads FYNNEI. Trimming left V 7 bases short and J 0 bases short, with 7 bases between. The CDR3 nucleotides are TGTGCCAGCAAAGTAGGCTCCTACAATGAGCAGTTCTTC. This gives the protein CASKVGSYNEQFF.